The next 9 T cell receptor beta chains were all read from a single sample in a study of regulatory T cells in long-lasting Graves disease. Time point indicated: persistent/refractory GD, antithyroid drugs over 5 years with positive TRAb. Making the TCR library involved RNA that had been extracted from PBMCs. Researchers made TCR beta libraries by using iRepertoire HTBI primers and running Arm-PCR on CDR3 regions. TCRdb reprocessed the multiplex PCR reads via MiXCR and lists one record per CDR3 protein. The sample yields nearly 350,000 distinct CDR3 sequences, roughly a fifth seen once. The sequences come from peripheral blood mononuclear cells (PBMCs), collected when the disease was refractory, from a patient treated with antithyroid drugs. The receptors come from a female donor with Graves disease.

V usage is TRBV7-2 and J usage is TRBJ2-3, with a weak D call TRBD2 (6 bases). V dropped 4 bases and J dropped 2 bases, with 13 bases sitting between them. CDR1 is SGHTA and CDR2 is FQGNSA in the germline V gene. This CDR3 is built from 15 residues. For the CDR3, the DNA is TGTGCCAGCAGCTCGCGCGGCGGGACCACAGATACGCAGTATTTT. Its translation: CASSSRGGTTDTQYF.

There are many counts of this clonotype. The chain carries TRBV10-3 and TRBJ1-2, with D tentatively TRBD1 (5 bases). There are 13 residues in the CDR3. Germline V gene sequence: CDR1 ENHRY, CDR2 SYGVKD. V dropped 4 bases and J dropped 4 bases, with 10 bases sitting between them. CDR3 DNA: TGTGCCATCAGTGCTGACAGACGCTATGGCTACACCTTC. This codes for CAISADRRYGYTF.

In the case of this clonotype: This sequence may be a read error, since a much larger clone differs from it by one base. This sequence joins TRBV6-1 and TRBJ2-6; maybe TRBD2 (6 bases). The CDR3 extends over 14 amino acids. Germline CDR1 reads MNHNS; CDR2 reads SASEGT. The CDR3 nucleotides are TGTGCCAGCACGTGGGACTCTGGGGCCGACGTCCTGACTTTC. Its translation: CASTWDSGADVLTF.

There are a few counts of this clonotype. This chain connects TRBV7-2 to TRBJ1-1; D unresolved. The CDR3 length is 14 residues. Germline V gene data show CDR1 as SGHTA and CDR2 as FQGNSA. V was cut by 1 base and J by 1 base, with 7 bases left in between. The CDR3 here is CASSLGHSNTEAFF. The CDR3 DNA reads TGTGCCAGCAGCTTAGGGCACTCGAACACTGAAGCTTTCTTT.

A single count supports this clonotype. This CDR3 is CSARAQDRSNYGYTF. CDR3 nucleotides: TGCAGTGCTAGAGCCCAGGACAGATCTAACTATGGCTACACCTTC. The J gene is TRBJ1-2, the V gene TRBV20-1; a possible D gene is TRBD1 (6 bases). CDR1 and CDR2 from the germline V gene are DFQATT and SNEGSKA (reference sequence). The ends were cut back, 1 base at V and 0 bases at J, with 12 bases in the middle. This CDR3 comprises 15 residues.

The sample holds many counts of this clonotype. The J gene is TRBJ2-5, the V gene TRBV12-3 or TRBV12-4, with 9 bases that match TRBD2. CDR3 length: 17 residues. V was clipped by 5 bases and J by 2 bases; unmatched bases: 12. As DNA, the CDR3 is TGTGCCAGCAGTACAGCGGGGGGCTCACTCCCACAAGAGACCCAGTACTTC. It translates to CASSTAGGSLPQETQYF.

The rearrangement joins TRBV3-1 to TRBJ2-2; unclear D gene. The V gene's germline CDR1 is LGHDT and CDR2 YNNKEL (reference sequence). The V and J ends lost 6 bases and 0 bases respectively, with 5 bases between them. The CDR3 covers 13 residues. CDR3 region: CASRTSNTGELFF. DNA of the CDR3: TGTGCCAGCAGAACCTCGAACACCGGGGAGCTGTTTTTT.

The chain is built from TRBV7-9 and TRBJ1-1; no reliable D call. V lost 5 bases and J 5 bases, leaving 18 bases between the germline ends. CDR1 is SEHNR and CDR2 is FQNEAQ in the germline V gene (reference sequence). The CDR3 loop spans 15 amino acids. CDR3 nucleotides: TGTGCCAGCAGCCACTCCTTCAAACGGAGGACTGAAGCTTTCTTT. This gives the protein CASSHSFKRRTEAFF.

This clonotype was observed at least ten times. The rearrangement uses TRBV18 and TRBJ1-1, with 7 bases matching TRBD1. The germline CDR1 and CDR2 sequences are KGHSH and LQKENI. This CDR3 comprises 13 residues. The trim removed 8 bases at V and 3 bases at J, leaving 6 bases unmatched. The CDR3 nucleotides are TGTGCCAGCAGTTTAGGACAGGACACTGAAGCTTTCTTT. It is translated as CASSLGQDTEAFF.